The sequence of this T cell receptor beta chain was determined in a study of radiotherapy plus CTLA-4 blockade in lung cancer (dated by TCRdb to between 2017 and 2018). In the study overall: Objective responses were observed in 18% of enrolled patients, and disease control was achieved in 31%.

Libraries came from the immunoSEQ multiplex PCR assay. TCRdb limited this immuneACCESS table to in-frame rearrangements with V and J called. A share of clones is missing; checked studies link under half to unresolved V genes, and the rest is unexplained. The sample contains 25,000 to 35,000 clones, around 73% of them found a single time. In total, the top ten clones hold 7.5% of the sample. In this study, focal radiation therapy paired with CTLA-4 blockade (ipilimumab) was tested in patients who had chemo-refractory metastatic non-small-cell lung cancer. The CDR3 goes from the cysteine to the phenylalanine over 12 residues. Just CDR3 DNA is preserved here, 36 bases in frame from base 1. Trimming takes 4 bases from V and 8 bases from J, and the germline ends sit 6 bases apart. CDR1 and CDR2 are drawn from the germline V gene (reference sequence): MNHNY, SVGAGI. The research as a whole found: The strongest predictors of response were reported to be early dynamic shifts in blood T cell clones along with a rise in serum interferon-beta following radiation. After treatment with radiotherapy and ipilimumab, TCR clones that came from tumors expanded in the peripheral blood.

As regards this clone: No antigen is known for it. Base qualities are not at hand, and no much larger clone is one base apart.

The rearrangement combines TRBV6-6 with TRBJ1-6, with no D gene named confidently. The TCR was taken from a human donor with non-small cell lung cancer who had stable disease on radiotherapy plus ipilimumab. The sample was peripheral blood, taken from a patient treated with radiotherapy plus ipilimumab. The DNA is TGTGCCAGCAGTTCCCCCGATTCACCCCTCCACTTT. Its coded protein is CASSSPDSPLHF.